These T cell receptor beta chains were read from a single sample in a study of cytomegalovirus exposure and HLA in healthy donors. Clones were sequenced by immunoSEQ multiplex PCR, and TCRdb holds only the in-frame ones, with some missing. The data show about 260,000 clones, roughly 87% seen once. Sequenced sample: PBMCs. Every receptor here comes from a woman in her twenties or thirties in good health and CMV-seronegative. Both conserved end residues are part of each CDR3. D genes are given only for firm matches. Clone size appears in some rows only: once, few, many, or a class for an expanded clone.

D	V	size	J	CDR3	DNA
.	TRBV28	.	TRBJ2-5	CASSLPQRETQYF	TGTGCCAGCAGTTTACCCCAGCGGGAGACCCAGTACTTC
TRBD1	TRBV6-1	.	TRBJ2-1	CASSELPGQGYNEQFF	TGTGCCAGCAGTGAACTTCCGGGACAGGGCTACAATGAGCAGTTCTTC
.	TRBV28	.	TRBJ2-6	CASTPGSGANVLTF	TGTGCCAGCACCCCGGGGTCTGGGGCCAACGTCCTGACTTTC
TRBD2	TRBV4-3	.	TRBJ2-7	CASSLLAGGHEQYF	TGCGCCAGCAGCCTGCTAGCGGGAGGGCACGAGCAGTACTTC
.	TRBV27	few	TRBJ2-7	CASSWGGAGGYEQYF	TGTGCCAGCAGTTGGGGGGGGGCAGGGGGCTACGAGCAGTACTTC
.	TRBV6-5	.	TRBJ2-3	CASSYSTDPPADTQYF	TGTGCCAGCAGTTACTCGACTGACCCACCCGCAGATACGCAGTATTTT
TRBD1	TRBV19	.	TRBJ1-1	CASSRTGGTEAFF	TGTGCCAGTAGTCGCACAGGGGGAACTGAAGCTTTCTTT
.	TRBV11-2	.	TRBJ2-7	CASSYAEAYEQYF	TGTGCCAGCAGCTATGCAGAAGCGTACGAGCAGTACTTC
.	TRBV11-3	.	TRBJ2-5	CASSQNAETQYF	TGTGCCAGCAGCCAAAATGCGGAGACCCAGTACTTC
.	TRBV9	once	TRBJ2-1	CASSVATLSHNEQFF	TGTGCCAGCAGCGTAGCTACCCTGAGCCACAATGAGCAGTTCTTC
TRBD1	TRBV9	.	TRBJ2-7	CASSVADGTGGFEQYF	TGTGCCAGCAGCGTAGCCGACGGGACAGGGGGTTTCGAGCAGTACTTC
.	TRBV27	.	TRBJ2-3	CASSLNPPTVLQADTQYF	TGTGCCAGCAGTTTAAACCCCCCGACTGTTCTCCAGGCAGATACGCAGTATTTT
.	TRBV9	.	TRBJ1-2	CASSSGLSGYTF	TGTGCCAGCAGTTCCGGACTTTCCGGCTACACCTTC
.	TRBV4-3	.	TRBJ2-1	CASSQVAGTSNEQFF	TGCGCCAGCAGCCAAGTTGCCGGGACCAGCAATGAGCAGTTCTTC